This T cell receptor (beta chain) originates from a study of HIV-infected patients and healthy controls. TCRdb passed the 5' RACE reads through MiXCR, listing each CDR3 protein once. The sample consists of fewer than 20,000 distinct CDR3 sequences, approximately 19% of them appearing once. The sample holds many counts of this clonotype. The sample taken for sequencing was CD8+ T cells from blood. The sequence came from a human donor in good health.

This chain's CDR3 is CASSFRGETNYGYTF. The DNA for the CDR3 is TGCGCCAGCAGCTTTCGAGGGGAAACTAACTATGGCTACACCTTC. The rearrangement links TRBV5-1 to TRBJ1-2; a possible D gene is TRBD1 (5 bases). Germline loops: CDR1 SGHRS, CDR2 YFSETQ. The CDR3 covers 15 residues. Trimming removed 2 bases from V and 0 bases from J, with 11 bases in between.